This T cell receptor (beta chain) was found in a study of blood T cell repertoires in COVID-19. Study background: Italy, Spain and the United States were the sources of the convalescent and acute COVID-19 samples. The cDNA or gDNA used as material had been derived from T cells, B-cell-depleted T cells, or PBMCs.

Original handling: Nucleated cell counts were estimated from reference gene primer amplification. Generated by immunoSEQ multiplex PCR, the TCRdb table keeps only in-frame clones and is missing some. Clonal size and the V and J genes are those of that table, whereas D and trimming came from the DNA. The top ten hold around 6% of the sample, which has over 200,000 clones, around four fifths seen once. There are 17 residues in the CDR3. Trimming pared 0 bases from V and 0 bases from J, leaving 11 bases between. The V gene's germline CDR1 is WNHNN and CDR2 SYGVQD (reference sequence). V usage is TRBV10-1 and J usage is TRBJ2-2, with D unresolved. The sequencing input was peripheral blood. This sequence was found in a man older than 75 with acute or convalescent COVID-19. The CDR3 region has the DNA TGCGCCAGCAGTGAGTCTTCACAGCCAACGAACACCGGGGAGCTGTTTTTT. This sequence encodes CASSESSQPTNTGELFF.